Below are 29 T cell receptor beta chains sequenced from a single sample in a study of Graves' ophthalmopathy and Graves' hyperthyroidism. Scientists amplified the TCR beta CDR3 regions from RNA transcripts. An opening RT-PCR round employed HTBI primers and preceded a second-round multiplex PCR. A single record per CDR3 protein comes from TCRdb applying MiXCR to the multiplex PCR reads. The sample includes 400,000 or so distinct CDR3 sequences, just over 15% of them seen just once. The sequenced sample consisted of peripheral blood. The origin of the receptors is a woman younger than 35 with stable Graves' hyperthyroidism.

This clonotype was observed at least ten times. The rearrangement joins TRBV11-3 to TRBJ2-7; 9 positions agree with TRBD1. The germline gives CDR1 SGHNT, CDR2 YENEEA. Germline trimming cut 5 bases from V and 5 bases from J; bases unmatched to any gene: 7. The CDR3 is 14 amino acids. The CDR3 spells CASSPRDRVNEQYF. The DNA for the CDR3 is TGTGCCAGCAGCCCCCGGGACAGGGTCAACGAGCAGTACTTC.

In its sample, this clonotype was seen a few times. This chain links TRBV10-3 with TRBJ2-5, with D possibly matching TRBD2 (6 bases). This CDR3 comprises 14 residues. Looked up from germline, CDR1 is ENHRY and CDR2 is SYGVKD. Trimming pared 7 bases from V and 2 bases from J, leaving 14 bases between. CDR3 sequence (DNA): TGTGCCATCAAGGAGGCGGAGGGGCAAGAGACCCAGTACTTC. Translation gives CAIKEAEGQETQYF.

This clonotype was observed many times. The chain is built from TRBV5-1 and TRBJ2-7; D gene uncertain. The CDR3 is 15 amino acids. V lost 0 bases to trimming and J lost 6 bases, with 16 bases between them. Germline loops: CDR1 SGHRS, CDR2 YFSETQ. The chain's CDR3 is CASSLDGVEAREQYF. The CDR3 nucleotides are TGCGCCAGCAGCTTGGATGGGGTCGAAGCGCGCGAGCAGTACTTC.

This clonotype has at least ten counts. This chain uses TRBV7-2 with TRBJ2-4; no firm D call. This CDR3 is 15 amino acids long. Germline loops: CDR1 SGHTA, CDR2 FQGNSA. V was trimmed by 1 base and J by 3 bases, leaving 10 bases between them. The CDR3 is CASSLGSWYKNIQYF. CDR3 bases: TGTGCCAGCAGCTTAGGGTCGTGGTACAAAAACATTCAGTACTTC.

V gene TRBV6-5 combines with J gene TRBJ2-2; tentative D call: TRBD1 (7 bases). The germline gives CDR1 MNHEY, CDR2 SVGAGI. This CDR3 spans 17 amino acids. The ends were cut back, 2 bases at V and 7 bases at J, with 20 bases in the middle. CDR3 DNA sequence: TGTGCCAGCAGTTACCCGATCCAAGCAGGGGGGATCGGGGAGCTGTTTTTT. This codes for CASSYPIQAGGIGELFF.

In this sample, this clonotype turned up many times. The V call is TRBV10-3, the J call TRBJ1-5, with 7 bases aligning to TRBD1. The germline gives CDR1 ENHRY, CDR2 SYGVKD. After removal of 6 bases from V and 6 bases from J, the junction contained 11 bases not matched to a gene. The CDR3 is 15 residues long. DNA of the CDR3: TGTGCCATCAGGCCGGCCGGGACAGTGATTCAGCCCCAGCATTTT. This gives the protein CAIRPAGTVIQPQHF.

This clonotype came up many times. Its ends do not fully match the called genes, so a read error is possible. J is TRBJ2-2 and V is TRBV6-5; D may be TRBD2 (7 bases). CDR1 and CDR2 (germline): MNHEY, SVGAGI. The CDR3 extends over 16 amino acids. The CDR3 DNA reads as TGTGCCAGCACTTACCTCGGGGGGCTGAACACCGGGGAGCTGTTTTTT. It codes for CASTYLGGLNTGELFF.

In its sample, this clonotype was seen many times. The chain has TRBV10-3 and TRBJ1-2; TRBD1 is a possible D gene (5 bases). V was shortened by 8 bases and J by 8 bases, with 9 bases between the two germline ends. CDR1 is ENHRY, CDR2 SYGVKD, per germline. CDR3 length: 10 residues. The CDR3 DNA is TGTGCCATCGGGGCGGAGGGCTACACCTTC. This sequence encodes CAIGAEGYTF.

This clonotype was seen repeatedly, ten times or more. DNA of the CDR3: TGTGCCAGCAGCGTAGGGACGAATAATGTTCTGTTAGAGACCCAGTACTTC. This encodes CASSVGTNNVLLETQYF. V gene TRBV9 combines with J gene TRBJ2-5; D unresolved. CDR3 size: 17 residues. Germline CDR1 and CDR2: SGDLS and YYNGEE. V gave up 0 bases and J gave up 4 bases, with 19 bases separating them.

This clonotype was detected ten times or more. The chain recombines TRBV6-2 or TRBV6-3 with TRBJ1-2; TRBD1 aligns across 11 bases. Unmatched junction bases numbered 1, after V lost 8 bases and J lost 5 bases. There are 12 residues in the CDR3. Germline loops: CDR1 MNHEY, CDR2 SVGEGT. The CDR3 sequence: CASGQGAYGYTF. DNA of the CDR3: TGTGCCAGCGGACAGGGGGCATATGGCTACACCTTC.

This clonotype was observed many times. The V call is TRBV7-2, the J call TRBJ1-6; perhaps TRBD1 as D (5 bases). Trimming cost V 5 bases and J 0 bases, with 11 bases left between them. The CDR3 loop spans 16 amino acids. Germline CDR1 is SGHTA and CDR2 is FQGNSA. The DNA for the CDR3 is TGTGCCAGCAGCAAACGACAGAGCTCCTATAATTCACCCCTCCACTTT. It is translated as CASSKRQSSYNSPLHF. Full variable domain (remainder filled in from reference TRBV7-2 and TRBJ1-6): GAGVSQSPSNKVTEKGKDVELRCDPISGHTALYWYRQSLGQGLEFLIYFQGNSAPDKSGLPSDRFSAERTGGSVSTLTIQRTQQEDSAVYLCASSKRQSSYNSPLHFGNGTRLTVT.

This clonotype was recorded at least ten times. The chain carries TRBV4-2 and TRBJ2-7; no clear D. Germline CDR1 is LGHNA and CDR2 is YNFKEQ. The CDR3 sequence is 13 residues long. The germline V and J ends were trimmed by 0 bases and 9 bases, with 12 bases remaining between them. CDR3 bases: TGTGCCAGCAGCCAAGAAATTCTGAGGAGGCAGTACTTC. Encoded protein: CASSQEILRRQYF.

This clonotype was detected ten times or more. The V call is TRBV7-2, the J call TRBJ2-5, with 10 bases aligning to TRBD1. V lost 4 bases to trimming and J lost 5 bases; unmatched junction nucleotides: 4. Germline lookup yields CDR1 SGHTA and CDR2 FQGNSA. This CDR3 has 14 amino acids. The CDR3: CASSSATGGETQYF. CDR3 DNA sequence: TGTGCCAGCAGCTCCGCGACAGGGGGCGAGACCCAGTACTTC.

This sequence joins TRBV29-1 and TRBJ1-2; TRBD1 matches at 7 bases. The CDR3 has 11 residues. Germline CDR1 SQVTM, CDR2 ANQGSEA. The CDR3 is CSSQQGSGYTF. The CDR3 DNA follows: TGCAGTTCCCAACAGGGGTCTGGCTACACCTTC.

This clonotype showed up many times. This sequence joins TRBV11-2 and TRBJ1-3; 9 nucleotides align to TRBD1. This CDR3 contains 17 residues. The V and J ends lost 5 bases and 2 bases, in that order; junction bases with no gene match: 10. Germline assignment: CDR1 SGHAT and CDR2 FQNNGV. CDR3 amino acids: CASSPGTGKDAGNTIYF. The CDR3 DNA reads TGTGCCAGCAGCCCGGGGACAGGGAAGGATGCTGGAAACACCATATATTTT.

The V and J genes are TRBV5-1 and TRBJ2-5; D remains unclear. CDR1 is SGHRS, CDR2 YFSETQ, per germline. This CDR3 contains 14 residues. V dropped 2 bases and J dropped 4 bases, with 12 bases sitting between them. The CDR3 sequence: CASSLGDGGETQYF. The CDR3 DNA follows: TGCGCCAGCAGCTTAGGAGACGGCGGAGAGACCCAGTACTTC.

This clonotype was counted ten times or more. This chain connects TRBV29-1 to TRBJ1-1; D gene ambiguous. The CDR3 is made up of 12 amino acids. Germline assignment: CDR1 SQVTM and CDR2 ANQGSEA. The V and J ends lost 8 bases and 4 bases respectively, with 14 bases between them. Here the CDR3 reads CSTSGRSTEAFF. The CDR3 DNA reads TGCAGCACATCGGGGAGGAGCACTGAAGCTTTCTTT.

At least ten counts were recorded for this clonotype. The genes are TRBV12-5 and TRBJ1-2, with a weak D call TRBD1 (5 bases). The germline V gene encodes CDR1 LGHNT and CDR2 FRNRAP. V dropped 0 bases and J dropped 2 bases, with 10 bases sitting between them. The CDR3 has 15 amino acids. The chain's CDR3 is CASGLVQGTNYGYTF. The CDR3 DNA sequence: TGTGCTAGTGGTTTGGTGCAGGGAACCAACTATGGCTACACCTTC.

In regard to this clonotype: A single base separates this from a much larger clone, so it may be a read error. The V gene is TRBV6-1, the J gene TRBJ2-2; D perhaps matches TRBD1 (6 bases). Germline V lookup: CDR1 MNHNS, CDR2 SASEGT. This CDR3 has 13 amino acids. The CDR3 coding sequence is TGTGCCAGCAGGCAGGGGAACACCGGGGAGCTGTGTTTT. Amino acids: CASRQGNTGELCF.

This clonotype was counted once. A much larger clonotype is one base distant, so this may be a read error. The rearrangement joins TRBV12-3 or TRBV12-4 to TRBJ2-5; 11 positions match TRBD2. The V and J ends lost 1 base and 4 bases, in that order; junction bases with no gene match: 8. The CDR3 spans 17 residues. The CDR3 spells CASSLVPETSGAETQYF. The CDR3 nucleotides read TGTGCCAGCAGTTTAGTCCCCGAGACTAGCGGGGCAGAGACCCAGTACTTC.

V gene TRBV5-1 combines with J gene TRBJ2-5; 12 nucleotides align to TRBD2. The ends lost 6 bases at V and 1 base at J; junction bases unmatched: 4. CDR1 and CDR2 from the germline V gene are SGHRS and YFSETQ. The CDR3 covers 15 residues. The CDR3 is CASNLLAGGQETQYF. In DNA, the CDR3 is TGCGCCAGCAACCTACTAGCGGGGGGCCAAGAGACCCAGTACTTC.

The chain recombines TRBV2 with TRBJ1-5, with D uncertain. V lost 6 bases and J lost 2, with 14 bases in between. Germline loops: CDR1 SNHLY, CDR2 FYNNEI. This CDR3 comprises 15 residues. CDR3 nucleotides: TGTGCCAGCAGCGCGTCGGGCAAGGGCAATCAGCCCCAGCATTTT. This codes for CASSASGKGNQPQHF.

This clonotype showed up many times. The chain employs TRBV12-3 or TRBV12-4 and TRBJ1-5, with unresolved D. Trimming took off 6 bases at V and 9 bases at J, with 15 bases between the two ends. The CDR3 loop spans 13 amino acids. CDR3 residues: CASRPAGIGPQHF. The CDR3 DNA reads TGTGCCAGCAGACCCGCCGGGATTGGGCCCCAGCATTTT.

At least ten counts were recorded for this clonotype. Here the CDR3 reads CASSEVRGGHQPQHF. DNA for the CDR3: TGTGCCAGCAGTGAGGTTAGGGGGGGCCATCAGCCCCAGCATTTT. This chain connects TRBV6-1 to TRBJ1-5; TRBD1 is a possible D gene (6 bases). Per the germline V gene, CDR1 is MNHNS and CDR2 is SASEGT. Trimming took 3 bases from V and 5 from J, leaving 14 bases between them. This CDR3 is built from 15 residues.

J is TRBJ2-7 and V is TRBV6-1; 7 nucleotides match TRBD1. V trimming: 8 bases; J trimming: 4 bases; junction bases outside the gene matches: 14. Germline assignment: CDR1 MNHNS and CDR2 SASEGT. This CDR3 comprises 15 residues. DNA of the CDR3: TGTGCCAGCGGATTCGCCGGGACAGTGGGATACGAGCAGTACTTC. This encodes CASGFAGTVGYEQYF.

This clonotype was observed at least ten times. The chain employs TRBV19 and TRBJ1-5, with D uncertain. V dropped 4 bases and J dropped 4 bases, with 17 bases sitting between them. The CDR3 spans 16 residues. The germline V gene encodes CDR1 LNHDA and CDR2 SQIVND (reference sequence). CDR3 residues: CASSTSRPVKNQPQHF. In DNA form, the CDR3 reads TGTGCCAGTAGTACTAGCAGGCCAGTAAAAAATCAGCCCCAGCATTTT.

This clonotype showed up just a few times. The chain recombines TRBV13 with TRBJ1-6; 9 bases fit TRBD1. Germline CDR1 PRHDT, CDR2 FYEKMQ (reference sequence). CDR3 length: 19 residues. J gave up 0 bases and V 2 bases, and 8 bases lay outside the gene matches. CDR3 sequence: CASSLSGTGRDSYNSPLHF. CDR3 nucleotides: TGTGCCAGCAGCTTATCTGGGACAGGGAGGGACTCCTATAATTCACCCCTCCACTTT.

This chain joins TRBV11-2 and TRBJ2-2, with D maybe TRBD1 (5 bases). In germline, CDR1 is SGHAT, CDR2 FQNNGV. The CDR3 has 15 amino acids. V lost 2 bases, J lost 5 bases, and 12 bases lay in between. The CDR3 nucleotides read TGTGCCAGCAGCTTATTTGGGGCCCGGACCGGGGAGCTGTTTTTT. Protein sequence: CASSLFGARTGELFF.

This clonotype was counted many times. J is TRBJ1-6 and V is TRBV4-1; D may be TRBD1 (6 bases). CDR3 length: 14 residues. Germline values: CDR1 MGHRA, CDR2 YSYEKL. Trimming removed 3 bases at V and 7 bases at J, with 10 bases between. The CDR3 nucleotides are TGCGCCAGCAGCCACGGACAGAACAATTCACCCCTCCACTTT. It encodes CASSHGQNNSPLHF.